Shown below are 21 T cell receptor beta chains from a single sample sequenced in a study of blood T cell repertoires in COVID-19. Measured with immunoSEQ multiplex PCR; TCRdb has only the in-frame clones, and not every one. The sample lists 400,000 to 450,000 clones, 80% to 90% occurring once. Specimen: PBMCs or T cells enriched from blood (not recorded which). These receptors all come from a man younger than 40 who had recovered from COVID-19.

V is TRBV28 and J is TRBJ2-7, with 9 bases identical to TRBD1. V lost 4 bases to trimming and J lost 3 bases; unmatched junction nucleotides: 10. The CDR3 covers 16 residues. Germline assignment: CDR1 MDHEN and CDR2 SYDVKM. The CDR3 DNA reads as TGTGCCAGCAGTTACGGGAGCGGGACAGGGTACTACGAGCAGTACTTC. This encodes CASSYGSGTGYYEQYF.

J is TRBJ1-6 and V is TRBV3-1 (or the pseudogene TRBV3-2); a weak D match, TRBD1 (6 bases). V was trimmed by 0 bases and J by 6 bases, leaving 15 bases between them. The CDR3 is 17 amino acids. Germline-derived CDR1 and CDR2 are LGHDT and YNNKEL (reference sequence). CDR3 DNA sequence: TGTGCCAGCAGCCAAGAGCCCAGGGGCGGATCTAATTCACCCCTCCACTTT. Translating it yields CASSQEPRGGSNSPLHF.

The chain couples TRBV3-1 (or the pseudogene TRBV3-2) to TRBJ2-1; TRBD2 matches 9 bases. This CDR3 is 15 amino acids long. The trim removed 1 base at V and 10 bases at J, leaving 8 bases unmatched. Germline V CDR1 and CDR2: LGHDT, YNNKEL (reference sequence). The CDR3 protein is CASSQVSGSGSEQFF. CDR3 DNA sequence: TGTGCCAGCAGCCAAGTTAGCGGGAGCGGTTCGGAGCAGTTCTTC.

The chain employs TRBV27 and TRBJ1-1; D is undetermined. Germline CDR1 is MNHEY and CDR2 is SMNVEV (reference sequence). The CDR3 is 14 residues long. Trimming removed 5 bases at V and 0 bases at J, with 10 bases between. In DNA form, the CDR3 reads TGTGCCAGCAGTCCCTTACCGGTGAACACTGAAGCTTTCTTT. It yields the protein CASSPLPVNTEAFF.

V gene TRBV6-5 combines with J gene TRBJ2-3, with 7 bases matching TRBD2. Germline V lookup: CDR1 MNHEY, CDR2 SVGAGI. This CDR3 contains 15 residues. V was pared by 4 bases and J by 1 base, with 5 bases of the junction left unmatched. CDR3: CASSFQRDRTDTQYF. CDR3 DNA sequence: TGTGCCAGCAGTTTTCAGCGGGATCGCACAGATACGCAGTATTTT.

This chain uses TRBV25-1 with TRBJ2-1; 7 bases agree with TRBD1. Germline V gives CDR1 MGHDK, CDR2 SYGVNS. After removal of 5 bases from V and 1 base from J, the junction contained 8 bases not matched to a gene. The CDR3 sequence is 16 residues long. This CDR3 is CASSPSTGRSYNEQFF. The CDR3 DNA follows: TGTGCCAGCAGTCCCTCGACAGGGCGGTCCTACAATGAGCAGTTCTTC.

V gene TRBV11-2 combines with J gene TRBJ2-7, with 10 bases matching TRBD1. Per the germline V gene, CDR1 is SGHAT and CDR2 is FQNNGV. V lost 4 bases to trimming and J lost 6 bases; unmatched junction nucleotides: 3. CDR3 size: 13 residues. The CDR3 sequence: CASSYGTGAEQYF. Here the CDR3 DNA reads TGTGCCAGCAGCTACGGGACAGGGGCCGAGCAGTACTTC.

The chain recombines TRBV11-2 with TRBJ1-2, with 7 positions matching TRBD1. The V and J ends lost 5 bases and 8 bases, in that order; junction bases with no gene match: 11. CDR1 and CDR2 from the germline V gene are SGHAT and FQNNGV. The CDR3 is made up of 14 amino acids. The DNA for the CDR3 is TGTGCCAGCAGCAGAGACAGGGCCCGGATGGGCTACACCTTC. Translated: CASSRDRARMGYTF.

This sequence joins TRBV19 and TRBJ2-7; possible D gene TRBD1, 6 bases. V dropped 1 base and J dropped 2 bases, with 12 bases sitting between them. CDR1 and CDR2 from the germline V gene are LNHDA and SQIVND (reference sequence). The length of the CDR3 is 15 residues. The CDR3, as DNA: TGTGCCAGTAGTATAGGCAGGGGACCCCCCTACGAGCAGTACTTC. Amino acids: CASSIGRGPPYEQYF.

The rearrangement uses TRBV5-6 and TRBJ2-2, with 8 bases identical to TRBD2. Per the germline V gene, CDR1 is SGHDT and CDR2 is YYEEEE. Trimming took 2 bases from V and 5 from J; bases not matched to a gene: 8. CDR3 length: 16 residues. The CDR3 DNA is TGTGCCAGCAGCTTAAGGATAGCGGGACGGACCGGGGAGCTGTTTTTT. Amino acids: CASSLRIAGRTGELFF.

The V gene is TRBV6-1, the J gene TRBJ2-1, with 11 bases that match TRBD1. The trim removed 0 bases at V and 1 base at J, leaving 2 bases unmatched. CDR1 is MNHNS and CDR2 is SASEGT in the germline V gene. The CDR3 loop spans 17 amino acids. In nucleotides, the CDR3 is TGTGCCAGCAGTGAAGCGGGGACAGGGGGTTCCTACAATGAGCAGTTCTTC. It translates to CASSEAGTGGSYNEQFF.

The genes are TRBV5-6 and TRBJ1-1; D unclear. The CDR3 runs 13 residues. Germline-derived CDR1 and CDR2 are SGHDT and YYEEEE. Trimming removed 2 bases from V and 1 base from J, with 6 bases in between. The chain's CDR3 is CASSLSPNTEAFF. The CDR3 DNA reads TGTGCCAGCAGCTTATCTCCGAACACTGAAGCTTTCTTT.

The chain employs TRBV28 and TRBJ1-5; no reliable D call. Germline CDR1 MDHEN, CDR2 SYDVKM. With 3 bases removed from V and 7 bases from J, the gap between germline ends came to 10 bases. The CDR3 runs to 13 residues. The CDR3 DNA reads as TGTGCCAGCAGTTTCGGGGTTGTACAGCCCCAGCATTTT. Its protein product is CASSFGVVQPQHF.

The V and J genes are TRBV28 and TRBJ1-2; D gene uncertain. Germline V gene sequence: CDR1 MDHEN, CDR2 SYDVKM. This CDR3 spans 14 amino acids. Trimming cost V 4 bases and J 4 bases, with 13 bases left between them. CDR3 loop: CASSSSGGGYGYTF. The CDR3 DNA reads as TGTGCCAGCAGTTCCTCGGGCGGAGGCTATGGCTACACCTTC.

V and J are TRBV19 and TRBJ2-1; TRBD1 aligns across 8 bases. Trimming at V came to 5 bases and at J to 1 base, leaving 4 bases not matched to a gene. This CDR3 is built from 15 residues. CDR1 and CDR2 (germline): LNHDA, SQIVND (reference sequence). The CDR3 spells CASSWDRSSYNEQFF. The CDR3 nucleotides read TGTGCCAGTAGTTGGGACAGGAGTTCCTACAATGAGCAGTTCTTC.

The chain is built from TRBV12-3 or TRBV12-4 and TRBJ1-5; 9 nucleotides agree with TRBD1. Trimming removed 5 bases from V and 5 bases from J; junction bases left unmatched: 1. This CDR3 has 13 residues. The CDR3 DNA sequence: TGTGCCAGCAGTAGACAGGGGGATCAGCCCCAGCATTTT. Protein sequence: CASSRQGDQPQHF.

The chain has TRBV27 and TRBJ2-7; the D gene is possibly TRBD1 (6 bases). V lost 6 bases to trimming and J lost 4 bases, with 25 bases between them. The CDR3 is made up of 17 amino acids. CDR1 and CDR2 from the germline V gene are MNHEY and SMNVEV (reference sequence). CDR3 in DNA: TGTGCCAGCAGACTGGACAGCAGAACCCGAAATAATTACGAGCAGTACTTC. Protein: CASRLDSRTRNNYEQYF.

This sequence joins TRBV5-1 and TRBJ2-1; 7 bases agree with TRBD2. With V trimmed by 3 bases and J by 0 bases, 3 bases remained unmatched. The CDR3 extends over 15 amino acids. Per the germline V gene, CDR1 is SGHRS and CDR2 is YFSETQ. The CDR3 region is CASSSAGVSYNEQFF. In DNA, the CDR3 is TGCGCCAGCAGCTCGGCGGGGGTCTCCTACAATGAGCAGTTCTTC.

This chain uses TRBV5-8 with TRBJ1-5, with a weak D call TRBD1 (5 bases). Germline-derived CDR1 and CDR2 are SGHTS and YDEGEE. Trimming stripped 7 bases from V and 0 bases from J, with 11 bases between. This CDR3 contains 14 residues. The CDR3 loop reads CASGYRSSNQPQHF. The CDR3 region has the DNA TGTGCCAGCGGGTACAGGTCTAGCAATCAGCCCCAGCATTTT.

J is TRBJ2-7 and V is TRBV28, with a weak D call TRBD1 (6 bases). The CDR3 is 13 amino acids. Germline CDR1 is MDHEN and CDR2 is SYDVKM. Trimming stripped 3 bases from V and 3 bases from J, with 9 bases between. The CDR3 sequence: CASSLSQGYEQYF. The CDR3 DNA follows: TGTGCCAGCAGTTTGTCACAGGGCTACGAGCAGTACTTC. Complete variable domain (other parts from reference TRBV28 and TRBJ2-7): DVKVTQSSRYLVKRTGEKVFLECVQDMDHENMFWYRQDPGLGLRLIYFSYDVKMKEKGDIPEGYSVSREKKERFSLILESASTNQTSMYLCASSLSQGYEQYFGPGTRLTVT.

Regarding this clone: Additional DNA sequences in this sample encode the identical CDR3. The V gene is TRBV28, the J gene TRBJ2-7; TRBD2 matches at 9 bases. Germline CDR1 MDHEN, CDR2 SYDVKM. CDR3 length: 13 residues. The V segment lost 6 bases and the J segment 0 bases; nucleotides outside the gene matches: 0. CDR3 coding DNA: TGTGCCAGCAGGACTAGCGGCTCCTACGAGCAGTACTTC. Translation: CASRTSGSYEQYF.